The present TCR beta chain was sequenced within a study of blood T cell repertoires in COVID-19. TCRdb's copy holds only in-frame clones and misses some; the assay was immunoSEQ multiplex PCR. The table lists 200,000 to 300,000 clones, about 86% of them singletons. Germline V gene data show CDR1 as ENHRY and CDR2 as SYGVKD. The ends lost 4 bases at V and 3 bases at J; junction bases unmatched: 9. The length of the CDR3 is 16 residues. This TCR came from a man older than 75 with acute or convalescent COVID-19. Sequencing was carried out using peripheral blood. The genes are TRBV10-3 and TRBJ1-2; 9 bases match TRBD1. The CDR3 bases are TGTGCCATCAGTGCGACAGGGGGAGGGGGGGACTATGGCTACACCTTC. This translates into CAISATGGGGDYGYTF.